This T cell receptor (beta chain) was retrieved from a study of blood T cell repertoires in COVID-19. Study background: Sources were T cells, B-cell-depleted T cells, or PBMCs; the material itself was cDNA or gDNA.

Cohort placement rested on clinical history that participants reported themselves. The ends were cut back, 3 bases at V and 8 bases at J, with 10 bases in the middle. The germline CDR1 and CDR2 sequences are SEHNR and FQNEAQ (reference sequence). CDR3 size: 12 residues. Authors' processing steps: Reference gene primer amplification gave estimated nucleated cell counts. Libraries were prepared by immunoSEQ multiplex PCR; TCRdb keeps only in-frame clonotypes and omits some of them. V and J calls plus clone size are reproduced from that table; the DNA served to infer D and trimming. The table includes roughly 150,000 clones, approximately 77% detected once.

The chain recombines TRBV7-9 with TRBJ1-2; D remains unclear. The sample comprised PBMCs or T cells enriched from blood (not recorded which). The receptor comes from a man in his sixties who had recovered from COVID-19. This CDR3 is CASSFGPRGYTF. The DNA of the CDR3 is TGTGCCAGCAGCTTTGGTCCTAGAGGCTACACCTTC.